This T cell receptor (beta chain) is from a study of blood T cell repertoires in COVID-19. In the study overall: Acute and convalescent COVID-19 samples came from the United States, Italy and Spain. The analysed material was cDNA or gDNA that came from T cells, B-cell-depleted T cells, or PBMCs.

Per the authors' pipeline: Counts of nucleated cells, estimated from reference gene primer amplification, were obtained. Generated by immunoSEQ multiplex PCR, the TCRdb table keeps only in-frame clones and is missing some. V and J calls plus clone size are reproduced from that table; the DNA served to infer D and trimming. Of about 200,000 clones detected, less than 85% appear once; the ten largest clones hold less than 6%. Trimming at V came to 5 bases and at J to 6 bases, leaving 8 bases not matched to a gene. Germline assignment: CDR1 LNHDA and CDR2 SQIVND (reference sequence). CDR3 length: 15 amino acids.

This chain connects TRBV19 to TRBJ2-1, with 9 bases aligning to TRBD2. Sequencing was carried out using peripheral blood. The clonotype was recovered from a woman in her seventies with acute or convalescent COVID-19. CDR3 nucleotides: TGTGCCAGTAGTCAGGTAGCGGGAGATGGCAATGAGCAGTTCTTC. This codes for CASSQVAGDGNEQFF.